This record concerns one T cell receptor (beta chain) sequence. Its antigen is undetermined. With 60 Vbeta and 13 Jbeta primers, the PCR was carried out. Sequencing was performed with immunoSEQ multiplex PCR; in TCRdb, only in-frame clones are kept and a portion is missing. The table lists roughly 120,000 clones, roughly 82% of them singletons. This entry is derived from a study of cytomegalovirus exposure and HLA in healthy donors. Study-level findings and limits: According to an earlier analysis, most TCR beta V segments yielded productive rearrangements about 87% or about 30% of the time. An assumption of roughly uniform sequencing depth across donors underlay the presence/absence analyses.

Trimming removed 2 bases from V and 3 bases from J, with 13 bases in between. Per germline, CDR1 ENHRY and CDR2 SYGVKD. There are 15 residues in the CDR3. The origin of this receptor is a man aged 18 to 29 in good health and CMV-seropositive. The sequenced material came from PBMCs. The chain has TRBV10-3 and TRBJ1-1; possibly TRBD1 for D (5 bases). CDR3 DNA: TGTGCCATCAGTGAGAACAAGGGGCGCGACACTGAAGCTTTCTTT. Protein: CAISENKGRDTEAFF.